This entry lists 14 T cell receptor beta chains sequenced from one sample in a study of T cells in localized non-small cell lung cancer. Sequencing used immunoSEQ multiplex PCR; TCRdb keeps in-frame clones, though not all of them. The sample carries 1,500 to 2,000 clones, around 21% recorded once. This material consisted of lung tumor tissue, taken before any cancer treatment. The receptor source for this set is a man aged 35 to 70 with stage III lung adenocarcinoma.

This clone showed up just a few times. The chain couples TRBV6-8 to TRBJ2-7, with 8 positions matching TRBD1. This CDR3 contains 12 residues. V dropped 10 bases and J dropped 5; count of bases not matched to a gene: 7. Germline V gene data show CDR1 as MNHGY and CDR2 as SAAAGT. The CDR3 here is CAIGDRRDEQYF. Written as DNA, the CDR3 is TGTGCCATCGGGGACAGGAGGGACGAGCAGTACTTC.

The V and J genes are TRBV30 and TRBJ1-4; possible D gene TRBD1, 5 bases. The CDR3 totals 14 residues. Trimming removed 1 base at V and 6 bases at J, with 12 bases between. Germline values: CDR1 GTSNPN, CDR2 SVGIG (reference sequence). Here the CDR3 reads CAWSAPLGDEKLFF. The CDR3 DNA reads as TGTGCCTGGAGTGCCCCTTTGGGGGATGAAAAACTGTTTTTT.

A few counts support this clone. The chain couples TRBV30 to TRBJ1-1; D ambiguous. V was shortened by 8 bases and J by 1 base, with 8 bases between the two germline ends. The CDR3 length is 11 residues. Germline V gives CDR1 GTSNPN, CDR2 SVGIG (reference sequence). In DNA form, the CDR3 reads TGTGCCCTTGAGCGGAACACTGAAGCTTTCTTT. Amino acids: CALERNTEAFF.

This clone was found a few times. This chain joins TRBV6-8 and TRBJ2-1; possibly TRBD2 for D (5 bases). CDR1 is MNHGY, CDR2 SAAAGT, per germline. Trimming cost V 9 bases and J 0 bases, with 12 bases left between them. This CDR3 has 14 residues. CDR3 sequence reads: CASKRLSSYNEQFF. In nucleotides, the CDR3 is TGTGCCAGTAAGCGGTTAAGCTCCTACAATGAGCAGTTCTTC.

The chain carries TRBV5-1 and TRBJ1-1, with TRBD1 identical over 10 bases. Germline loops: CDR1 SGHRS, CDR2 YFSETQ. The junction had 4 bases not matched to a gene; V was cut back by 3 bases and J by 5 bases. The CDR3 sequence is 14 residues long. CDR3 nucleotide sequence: TGCGCCAGCAGCTCGACAGGGGGCTGGACTGAAGCTTTCTTT. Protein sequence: CASSSTGGWTEAFF.

This CDR3 reads CASSERRSAGGGTDTQYF. As DNA, the CDR3 is TGTGCCAGCAGCGAGCGCCGGAGTGCGGGAGGGGGCACAGATACGCAGTATTTT. The V call is TRBV10-3, the J call TRBJ2-3, with 9 positions matching TRBD2. The CDR3 length is 18 residues. With 10 bases clipped from V and 1 base from J, the junction kept 18 bases outside the gene matches. Germline CDR1 reads ENHRY; CDR2 reads SYGVKD.

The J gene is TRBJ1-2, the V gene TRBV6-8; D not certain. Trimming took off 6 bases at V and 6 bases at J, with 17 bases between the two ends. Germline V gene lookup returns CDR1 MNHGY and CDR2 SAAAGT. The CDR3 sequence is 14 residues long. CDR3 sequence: CASRSISPLDGYTF. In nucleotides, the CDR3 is TGTGCCAGCAGAAGCATAAGCCCACTAGATGGCTACACCTTC.

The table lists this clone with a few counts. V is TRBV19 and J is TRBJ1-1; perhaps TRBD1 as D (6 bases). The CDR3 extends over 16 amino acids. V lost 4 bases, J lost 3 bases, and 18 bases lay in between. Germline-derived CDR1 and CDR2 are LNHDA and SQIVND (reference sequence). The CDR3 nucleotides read TGTGCCAGTAGTAGACCCTTTCGGGGGCGAGACACTGAAGCTTTCTTT. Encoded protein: CASSRPFRGRDTEAFF.

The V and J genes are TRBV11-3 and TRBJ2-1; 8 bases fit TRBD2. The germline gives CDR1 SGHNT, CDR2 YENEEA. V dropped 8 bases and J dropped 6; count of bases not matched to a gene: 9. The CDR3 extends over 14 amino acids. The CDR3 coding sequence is TGTGCCAGCGGAAATTACCGGGAGGGCAATGAGCAGTTCTTC. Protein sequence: CASGNYREGNEQFF.

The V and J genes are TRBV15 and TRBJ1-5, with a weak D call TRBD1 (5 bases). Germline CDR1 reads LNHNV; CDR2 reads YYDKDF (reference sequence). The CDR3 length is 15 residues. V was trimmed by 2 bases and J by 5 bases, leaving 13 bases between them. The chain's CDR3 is CATSRPQGPDQPQHF. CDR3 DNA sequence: TGTGCCACCAGCAGACCCCAGGGTCCCGATCAGCCCCAGCATTTT.

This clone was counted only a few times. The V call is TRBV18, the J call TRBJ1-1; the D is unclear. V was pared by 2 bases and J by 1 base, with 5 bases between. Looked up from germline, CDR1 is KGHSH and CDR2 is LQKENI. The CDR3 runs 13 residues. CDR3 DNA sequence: TGTGCCAGCTCACCAAGCGGGAACACTGAAGCTTTCTTT. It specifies CASSPSGNTEAFF.

The CDR3 region has the DNA TGTGCCAGTAGTCCGGGACAGGCGTACGAGCAGTACTTC. It yields the protein CASSPGQAYEQYF. The genes are TRBV19 and TRBJ2-7; TRBD1 matches at 8 bases. Germline CDR1 and CDR2: LNHDA and SQIVND (reference sequence). This CDR3 has 13 amino acids. The V segment lost 5 bases and the J segment 4 bases; nucleotides outside the gene matches: 4. The whole variable domain, remainder taken from reference TRBV19 and TRBJ2-7, is DGGITQSPKYLFRKEGQNVTLSCEQNLNHDAMYWYRQDPGQGLRLIYYSQIVNDFQKGDIAEGYSVSREKKESFPLTVTSAQKNPTAFYLCASSPGQAYEQYFGPGTRLTVT.

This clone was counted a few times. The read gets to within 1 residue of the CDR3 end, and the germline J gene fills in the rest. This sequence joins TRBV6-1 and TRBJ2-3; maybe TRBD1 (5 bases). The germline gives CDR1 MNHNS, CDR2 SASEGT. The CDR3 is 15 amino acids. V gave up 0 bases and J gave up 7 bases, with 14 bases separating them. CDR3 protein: CASSEAIRQGHTQYF. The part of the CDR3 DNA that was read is TGTGCCAGCAGTGAAGCGATCCGCCAGGGTCATACGCAGTAT.

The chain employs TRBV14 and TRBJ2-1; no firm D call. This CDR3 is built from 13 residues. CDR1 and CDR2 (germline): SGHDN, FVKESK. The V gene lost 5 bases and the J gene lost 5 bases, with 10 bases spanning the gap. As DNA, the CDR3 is TGTGCCAGCAGCTCGGCCTCTCACAATGAGCAGTTCTTC. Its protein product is CASSSASHNEQFF.